Listed below are T cell receptor beta chains from one sample, sequenced in a study of blood T cell repertoires in COVID-19. Some clones are missing from TCRdb's copy, which holds only in-frame ones; the method was immunoSEQ multiplex PCR. The sample contains around 87,000 clones, approximately 90% of which appear only once. The sample taken for sequencing was peripheral blood. The origin of the receptors is a man aged 45-65 years with acute or convalescent COVID-19. The CDR3 runs from the conserved cysteine through the conserved F or W. A D gene is named only where the DNA matches it firmly. The listing skips clone size in some rows; elsewhere it reads once, few, many or a size class.

size | J | V | D | DNA | CDR3
NA | TRBJ2-7 | TRBV5-1 | TRBD1 | TGCGCCAGCAGCTTGGTAAGGGACAGCACCTACGAGCAGTACTTC | CASSLVRDSTYEQYF
few | TRBJ1-4 | TRBV28 | NA | TGTGCCAGCTTCGCCGGGCCTGGGGCCGAAAAACTGTTTTTT | CASFAGPGAEKLFF
NA | TRBJ1-5 | TRBV29-1 | TRBD1 | TGCAGCGTCGGGACAGGGCAAGGCAATCAGCCCCAGCATTTT | CSVGTGQGNQPQHF
once | TRBJ2-3 | TRBV7-3 | NA | TGTGCCAGCAGCTTGGCCCCTAGCACAGATACGCAGTATTTT | CASSLAPSTDTQYF
NA | TRBJ1-2 | TRBV2 | NA | TGTGCCAGCAGCGAGAATCCTAACTATGGCTACACCTTC | CASSENPNYGYTF
NA | TRBJ2-3 | TRBV9 | TRBD2 | TGTGCCAGCAGCGCCCGCTCTACTAGCGGGGCCACAGATACGCAGTATTTT | CASSARSTSGATDTQYF
few | TRBJ1-1 | TRBV20-1 | NA | TGCAGTGCTAGTGAATCCAGACCGGGGTCTGAAGCTTTCTTT | CSASESRPGSEAFF
NA | TRBJ2-3 | TRBV30 | NA | TGTGCCTGGAGTGTATGGAGTGCCACAGATACGCAGTATTTT | CAWSVWSATDTQYF
NA | TRBJ1-1 | TRBV12-3/TRBV12-4 | NA | TGTGCCAGCAGTTTTGGCGGGAACACTGAAGCTTTCTTT | CASSFGGNTEAFF
NA | TRBJ1-1 | TRBV6-5 | NA | TGTGCCAGCAAGTGGGAGAGGAACACTGAAGCTTTCTTT | CASKWERNTEAFF